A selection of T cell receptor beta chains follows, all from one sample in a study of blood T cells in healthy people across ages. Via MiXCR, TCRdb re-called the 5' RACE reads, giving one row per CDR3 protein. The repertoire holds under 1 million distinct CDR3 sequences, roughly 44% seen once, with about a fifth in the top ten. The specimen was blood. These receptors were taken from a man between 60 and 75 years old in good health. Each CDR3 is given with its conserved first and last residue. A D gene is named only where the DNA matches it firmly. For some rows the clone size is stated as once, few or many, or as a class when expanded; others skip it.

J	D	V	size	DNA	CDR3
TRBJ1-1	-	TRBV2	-	TGTGCCAGCAGTGACTTCCCGCCTTGGACAAACGGTGGGGCGGGTGAAGCTTTCTTT	CASSDFPPWTNGGAGEAFF
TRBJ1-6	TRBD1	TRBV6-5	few	TGTGCCAGCAGGGGTCCGGGACAGAGTTTTAATTCACCCCTCCACTTT	CASRGPGQSFNSPLHF
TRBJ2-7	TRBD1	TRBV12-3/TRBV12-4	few	TGTGCCAGCAGTTCGGGACAGGGGGCCCGAAACTACAATGAGCAGTACTTC	CASSSGQGARNYNEQYF
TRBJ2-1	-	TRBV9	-	TGTGCCAGCAGCGTAGTTTCTAGCCCTCGAGACAATGAGCAGTTCTTC	CASSVVSSPRDNEQFF
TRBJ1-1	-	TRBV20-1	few	TGCAGTGCTATTACCCCACTCGGACCCACTCGAGAAGCTTTCTTT	CSAITPLGPTREAFF
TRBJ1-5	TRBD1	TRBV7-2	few	TGTGCCAGCAGCTTAGCCTTGGCCAGGGGGGGTCAGCCCCAGCATTTT	CASSLALARGGQPQHF
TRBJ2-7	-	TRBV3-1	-	TGTGCCAGCAGCCAAGATCAACGGTTGGGCAGCTACGAGCAGTACTTC	CASSQDQRLGSYEQYF
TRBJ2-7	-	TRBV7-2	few	TGTGCCAGCAGCTCGCCGGGACACCTTCCCTACGAGCAGTACTTC	CASSSPGHLPYEQYF
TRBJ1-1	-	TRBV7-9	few	TGTGCCAGCAGCTTAGGGGCGAAGATGAACACTGAAGCTTTCTTT	CASSLGAKMNTEAFF
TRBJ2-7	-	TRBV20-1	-	TGCAGTGAGTGCCACGAGCAGTACTTC	CSECHEQYF
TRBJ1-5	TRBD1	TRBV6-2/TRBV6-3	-	TGTGCCAGCAGGCCAACTGGACAGGGGCTGCCCCAGCATTTT	CASRPTGQGLPQHF
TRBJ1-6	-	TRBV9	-	TGTGCCAGCAGCGTAGACAGCCAGAGGAGGAATTCACCCCTCCACTTT	CASSVDSQRRNSPLHF
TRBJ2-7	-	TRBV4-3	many	TGCGCCAGCAGCCAAGATCTTTGGGGAGACTACGAGCAGTACTTC	CASSQDLWGDYEQYF
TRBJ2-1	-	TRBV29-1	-	TGCAGCGGAAGCCAGAGGACAGTGGATAATGAGCAGTTCTTC	CSGSQRTVDNEQFF
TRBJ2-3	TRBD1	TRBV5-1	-	TGCGCCAGCAGCGCAGGGACAGGGAGTATAGATACGCAGTATTTT	CASSAGTGSIDTQYF
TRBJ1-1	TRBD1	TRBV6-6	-	TGTGCCAGCACCACAGGGGGCGCGAGCACTGAAGCTTTCTTT	CASTTGGASTEAFF
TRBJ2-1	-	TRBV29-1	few	TGCAGCGTTGAAGACGCACTCGCTTCGGCGCAGTTCTTC	CSVEDALASAQFF
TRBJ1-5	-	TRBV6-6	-	TGTGCCAGCAGTTACTCGGAACGGCAGCCCCAGCATTTT	CASSYSERQPQHF
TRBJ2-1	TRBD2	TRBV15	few	TGTGCCACCAGCAGAGATAGCGGGGGGGCCAGAGTCGATGAGCAGTTCTTC	CATSRDSGGARVDEQFF
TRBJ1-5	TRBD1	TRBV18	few	TGTGCCAGCTCTTCCGACAGGGGGGACGGCAATCAGCCCCAGCATTTT	CASSSDRGDGNQPQHF
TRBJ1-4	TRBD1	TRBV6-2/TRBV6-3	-	TGTGCCAGCGGACGCCGGGACAGGGACCAAGATGGTGAAAAACTGTTTTTT	CASGRRDRDQDGEKLFF
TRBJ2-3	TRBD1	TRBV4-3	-	TGCGCCAGCAGCCAAGGGTTACAGGGGTCCACAGATACGCAGTATTTT	CASSQGLQGSTDTQYF
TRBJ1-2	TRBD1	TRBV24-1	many	TGTGCCACCAGTGATAAGACGACAGGGTTAGGCTACACCTTC	CATSDKTTGLGYTF
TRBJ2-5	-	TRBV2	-	TGTGCCAGCGGGGGGTTCACTTGGACCCAGTACTTC	CASGGFTWTQYF
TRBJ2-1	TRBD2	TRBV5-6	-	TGTGCCAGCAGCTTGGGATTGACTAGCGGGGCGTTAAACGAGGAGTTCAATGAGCAGTTCTTC	CASSLGLTSGALNEEFNEQFF
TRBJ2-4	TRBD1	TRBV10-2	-	TGCGACAGCAGTGAGATCGGTCAGGGGGCTAGCATTCAGTACTTC	CDSSEIGQGASIQYF
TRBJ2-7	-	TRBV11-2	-	TGTGCCAGCAGCTTTCTCGGGACTTACTCCTACAATGAGCAGTACTTC	CASSFLGTYSYNEQYF
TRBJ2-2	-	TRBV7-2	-	TGTGCCAGCAGCTTAGTTTGGGGAACCACCGGGGAGCTGTTTTTT	CASSLVWGTTGELFF
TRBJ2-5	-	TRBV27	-	TGTGCCAGCAGATCCCTGTTTCTAGAGACCCAGTACTTC	CASRSLFLETQYF
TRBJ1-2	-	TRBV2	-	TGTGCCAGCAGGGAAGACAGGCATGGCTACACCTTC	CASREDRHGYTF
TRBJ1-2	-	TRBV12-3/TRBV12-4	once	TGTGCCAGCAGATCCGGCGGGCAGGATGGCTACACCTTC	CASRSGGQDGYTF
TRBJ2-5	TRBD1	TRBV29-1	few	TGCAGTGCAAAGACAGGGGGCTCGGAGACCCAGTACTTC	CSAKTGGSETQYF
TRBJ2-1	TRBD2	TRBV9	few	TGTGCCAGCAGCACAACTACTAGCGGGGTGAATGAGCAGTTCTTC	CASSTTTSGVNEQFF
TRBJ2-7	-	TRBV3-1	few	TGTGCCAGCAGCCAAGAATTCCTAGGGAAAAGGACCTACGAGCAGTACTTC	CASSQEFLGKRTYEQYF
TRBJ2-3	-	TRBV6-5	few	TGTGCCAGCAGTTACTCGACAGTCACAGATACGCAGTATTTT	CASSYSTVTDTQYF
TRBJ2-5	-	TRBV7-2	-	TGTGCCAGCAGCCGAGAGGGGACCAAGGAGACCCAGTACTTC	CASSREGTKETQYF
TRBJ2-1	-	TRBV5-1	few	TGCGCCAGCAGCTTGGGGCGAGACAATGAGCAGTTCTTC	CASSLGRDNEQFF
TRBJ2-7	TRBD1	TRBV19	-	TGTGCCAGTAGTACCCGGGACAGGGGCAACGAGCAGTACTTC	CASSTRDRGNEQYF
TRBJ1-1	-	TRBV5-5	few	TGTGCCAGCAGGTTGGGCGGGGCAGTGAGCACTGAAGCTTTCTTT	CASRLGGAVSTEAFF
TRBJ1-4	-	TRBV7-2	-	TGTGCCAGCAGCCCCTACAGAGCCGCAACTAATGAAAAACTGTTTTTT	CASSPYRAATNEKLFF
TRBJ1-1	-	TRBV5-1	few	TGCGCCAGCAGCCTGCAGGGCCCCCGGGGAAATACTGAAGCTTTCTTT	CASSLQGPRGNTEAFF
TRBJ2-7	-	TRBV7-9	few	TGTGCCAGCAGCCTAGACACAGTATCCTACGAGCAGTACTTC	CASSLDTVSYEQYF
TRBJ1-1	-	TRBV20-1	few	TGCAGTGCTAGTCTCGGGGACACTGAAGCTTTCTTT	CSASLGDTEAFF
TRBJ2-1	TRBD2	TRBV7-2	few	TGTGCCAGCAGCTTGGTCGGGGGGGCTGGGGCGCAGTTCTTC	CASSLVGGAGAQFF
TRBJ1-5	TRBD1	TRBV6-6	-	TGTGCCAGCAGACCTCAGGGGGCGGCTCAGCCCCAGCATTTT	CASRPQGAAQPQHF
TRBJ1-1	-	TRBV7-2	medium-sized	TGTGCCAGCAGCCAGGCAGGGCGGCCCACTGAAGCTTTCTTT	CASSQAGRPTEAFF
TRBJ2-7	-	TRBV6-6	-	TGTGCCAGCAGTTACTCCAGGGGCGGGCACGAGCAGTACTTC	CASSYSRGGHEQYF
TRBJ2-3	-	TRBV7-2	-	TGTGCCAGCAGCTTATCCCCCGGGGATACGCAGTATTTT	CASSLSPGDTQYF
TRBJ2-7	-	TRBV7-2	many	TGTGCCAGCAGCTTAGAGGTCAGGGGAGTGGGCGAGCAGTACTTC	CASSLEVRGVGEQYF
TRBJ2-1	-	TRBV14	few	TGTGCCAGCAGCCCACAAGGGGGTCAAGGGGCGAGGAATGAGCAGTTCTTC	CASSPQGGQGARNEQFF
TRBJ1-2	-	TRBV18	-	TGTGCCAGCTCACCACAGAAAGGGTTGCATGGCTACACCTTC	CASSPQKGLHGYTF
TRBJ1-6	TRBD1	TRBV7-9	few	TGTGCCAGCAGCGGACAGGGGAATTCACCCCTCCACTTT	CASSGQGNSPLHF
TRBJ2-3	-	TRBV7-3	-	TGTGCCAGCAGGGACCCCTGGACAGACAAGGATACGCAGTATTTT	CASRDPWTDKDTQYF
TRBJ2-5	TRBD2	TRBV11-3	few	TGTGCCAGCAGCCCGACATTTCCCGCGGGAGCGGGGGAAGAGACCCAGTACTTC	CASSPTFPAGAGEETQYF